The clone carrying this TCR beta chain was found once. Antigen: not known. TCRdb keeps only in-frame clones here, not all; method: immunoSEQ multiplex PCR. The repertoire has 220,000 or so clones, approximately 88% of them found once; the top ten carry around 15%. The donors were members of the validation cohort comprising over a hundred subjects, separate from the roughly 690-subject first cohort. This sample is drawn from a study of cytomegalovirus exposure and HLA in healthy donors. General study points: A classifier reportedly called cytomegalovirus status with high sensitivity and specificity. The authors listed around 150 TCR beta chains as cytomegalovirus-associated. Most TCRs appeared rarely, but some public TCRs recurred in many donors.

The sequenced material came from PBMCs. The TCR comes from a young woman in good health and CMV-seropositive.

The CDR3 sequence: CASSFRGQGLHEQYF. For the CDR3, the DNA is TGTGCCAGCAGCTTCCGGGGACAGGGTCTGCACGAGCAGTACTTC. The chain recombines TRBV7-8 with TRBJ2-7; TRBD1 matches 9 bases. The trim removed 3 bases at V and 5 bases at J, leaving 8 bases unmatched. The CDR3 loop spans 15 amino acids. CDR1 is SGHVS and CDR2 is FQNEAQ in the germline V gene.